The rows below give T cell receptor beta chains drawn from one sample of a study of human T cells and chemical hapten exposure. TCRdb recomputed calls from the RACE reads with MiXCR, one row per CDR3 protein. The sample has 85,000 to 100,000 distinct CDR3 sequences, roughly a quarter seen once. The specimen was whole blood, collected in connection with sensitization to the hapten diphenylcyclopropenone (DPC). The origin of the receptors is a man in his forties with alopecia areata. Some clones in this sample may be carry-over from other donors' samples. CDR3s leave out the opening cysteine and the closing phenylalanine or tryptophan. Each record gives: V gene, CDR3 protein.

>TRBV20-1
SAQKGRRGNEQF
>TRBV6-5
ASSSSITPGQNNEQF
>TRBV6-5
ASSRQGGNQPQH
>TRBV10-3
ASGRGEGVQF
>TRBV28
ASSLSRRQGLAALRDYEQY
>TRBV28
ASSPPGQMNTEAF
>TRBV27
ASSLEAGGNTEAF
>TRBV7-9
ASSLASGGRTEAF
>TRBV20-1
SARDLGSGQPQH
>TRBV5-5
ASSLGTKGEQY
>TRBV28
ASSLQLDYEQY
>TRBV10-3
AISESTPNPAEQY
>TRBV7-2
ASSLTKNIQY
>TRBV28
AGGSQASGNTIY
>TRBV20-1
SARDSIAGGNTGELF
>TRBV10-3
AILRTGTNYGYT
>TRBV7-9
ASRNPRGEQF
>TRBV12-3/TRBV12-4
ASSKQGNTDTQY
>TRBV30
AWSVGRGPYNEQF
>TRBV20-1
SARGTTGLTDTQY